This TCR beta chain was recorded in a study of T cells after posttransplantation cyclophosphamide. Data came from immunoSEQ multiplex PCR; TCRdb stores just in-frame clones and leaves some out. This table holds some 53,000 clones, about 86% found once. CDR3 length equals 17 residues. Germline CDR1 is SGDLS and CDR2 is YYNGEE. V was clipped by 1 base and J by 8 bases; unmatched bases: 14. Note on this clone: Antigen unknown.

Findings and limits, study-wide: Recipient CMV seropositivity and CMV reactivation strongly tracked TRB clonality. Tissue-infiltrating T cells from skin or gut overlapped little with blood T cells. Later blood repertoires were often dominated by clones from the donor CD8+ memory compartment.

The genes are TRBV9 and TRBJ2-2, with 7 bases fitting TRBD2. This receptor was obtained from a man younger than 40 with a blood cancer, CMV-positive, and with a related stem cell donor. The sequenced sample was PBMCs. This CDR3 reads CASSVTGLPERGGELFF. Here the CDR3 DNA reads TGTGCCAGCAGCGTAACGGGACTACCAGAAAGAGGGGGGGAGCTGTTTTTT.